Below are 4 T cell receptor beta chains sequenced from a single sample in a study of blood T cells in healthy people across ages. With a J-beta primer mix and a sample-barcoded 5' primer, a second PCR ran about 7 to 12 cycles. TCRdb re-called the 5' RACE reads through MiXCR, storing one row per CDR3 protein. The profile covers 1.5 million to 2 million distinct CDR3 sequences, with roughly 52% appearing a single time and around 2.1% taken by the ten largest. Input material: blood. The receptors here all came from a woman aged 40 to 50 in good health.

This clonotype was observed a handful of times. The chain is built from TRBV7-2 and TRBJ2-4, with TRBD2 as a possible D gene (5 bases). V was trimmed by 4 bases and J by 1 base, leaving 17 bases between them. The CDR3 runs to 17 residues. Germline values: CDR1 SGHTA, CDR2 FQGNSA. The CDR3 spells CASSSQLVIRAKNIQYF. DNA of the CDR3: TGTGCCAGCAGCTCCCAACTAGTGATTAGGGCCAAAAACATTCAGTACTTC.

On this clonotype itself: The junction shows a germline mismatch at one end, possibly a read error. The rearrangement links TRBV7-9 to TRBJ2-6; perhaps D is TRBD1 or TRBD2 (5 bases each). The germline V gene encodes CDR1 SEHNR and CDR2 FQNEAQ (reference sequence). This CDR3 comprises 16 residues. This chain's CDR3 is CACSSGRRSGANVLTF. CDR3 nucleotides: TGTGCCTGCAGCTCGGGACGCCGCTCTGGGGCCAACGTCCTGACTTTC.

The gene calls are TRBV28 and TRBJ2-7; D tentatively reads TRBD1 or TRBD2 (6 bases each). The last part of the DNA fits TRBJ2-5 better; the J call may be wrong. Germline assignment: CDR1 MDHEN and CDR2 SYDVKM. The CDR3 is 16 residues long. CDR3 in DNA: TGTGCCAGCAAGTCCCTCCTCAACAGGGAGGAACAGACCCAGTACTTC. It translates to CASKSLLNREEQTQYF.

This clonotype came up once. This chain uses TRBV20-1 with TRBJ1-1; 8 nucleotides align to TRBD1. The CDR3 loop spans 14 amino acids. V lost 3 bases, J lost 2 bases, and 5 bases stayed unmatched. CDR1 is DFQATT, CDR2 SNEGSKA, per germline (reference sequence). CDR3: CSASSTGGNTEAFF. The DNA for the CDR3 is TGCAGTGCTAGCAGTACAGGGGGAAACACTGAAGCTTTCTTT.